This paragraph reports one TCR beta chain. The target antigen is unknown. Sequencing used immunoSEQ multiplex PCR; TCRdb keeps in-frame clones, though not all of them. The sample carries more than 95,000 clones, approximately 90% recorded once. Germline-derived CDR1 and CDR2 are MNHEY and SVGAGI. With 0 bases removed from V and 5 bases from J, the gap between germline ends came to 7 bases. The CDR3 is 14 residues long. The data are from a study of cytomegalovirus exposure and HLA in healthy donors. Regarding the study as a whole: According to the study, about 180 TCR beta chains were cytomegalovirus-associated. Researchers reported that three CMV-associated chains were confirmed in vitro as CMV antigen-specific.

The chain couples TRBV6-5 to TRBJ2-2; D remains ambiguous. Sequenced sample: PBMCs. This clonotype was sampled from a man aged 18 to 29 in good health and CMV-seronegative. The CDR3, as DNA: TGTGCCAGCAGTTACTCGACAAGGACCGGGGAGCTGTTTTTT. Amino acids: CASSYSTRTGELFF.